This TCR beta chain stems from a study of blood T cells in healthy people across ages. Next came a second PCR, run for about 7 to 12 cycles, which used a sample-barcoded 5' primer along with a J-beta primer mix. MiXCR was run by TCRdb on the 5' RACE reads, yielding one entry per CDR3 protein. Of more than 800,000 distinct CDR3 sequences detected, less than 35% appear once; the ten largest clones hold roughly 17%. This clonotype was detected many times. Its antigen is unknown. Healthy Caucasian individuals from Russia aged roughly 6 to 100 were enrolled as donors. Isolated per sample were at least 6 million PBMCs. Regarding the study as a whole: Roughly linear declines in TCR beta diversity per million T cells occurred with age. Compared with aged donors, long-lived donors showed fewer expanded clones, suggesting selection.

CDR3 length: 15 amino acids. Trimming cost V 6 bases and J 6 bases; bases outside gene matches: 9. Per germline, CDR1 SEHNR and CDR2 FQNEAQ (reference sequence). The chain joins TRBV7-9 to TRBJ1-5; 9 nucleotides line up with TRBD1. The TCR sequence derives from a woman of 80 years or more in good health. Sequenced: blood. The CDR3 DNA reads TGTGCCAGCAGTCCCGGGACAGGGAGGGCTCAGCCCCAGCATTTT. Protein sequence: CASSPGTGRAQPQHF.